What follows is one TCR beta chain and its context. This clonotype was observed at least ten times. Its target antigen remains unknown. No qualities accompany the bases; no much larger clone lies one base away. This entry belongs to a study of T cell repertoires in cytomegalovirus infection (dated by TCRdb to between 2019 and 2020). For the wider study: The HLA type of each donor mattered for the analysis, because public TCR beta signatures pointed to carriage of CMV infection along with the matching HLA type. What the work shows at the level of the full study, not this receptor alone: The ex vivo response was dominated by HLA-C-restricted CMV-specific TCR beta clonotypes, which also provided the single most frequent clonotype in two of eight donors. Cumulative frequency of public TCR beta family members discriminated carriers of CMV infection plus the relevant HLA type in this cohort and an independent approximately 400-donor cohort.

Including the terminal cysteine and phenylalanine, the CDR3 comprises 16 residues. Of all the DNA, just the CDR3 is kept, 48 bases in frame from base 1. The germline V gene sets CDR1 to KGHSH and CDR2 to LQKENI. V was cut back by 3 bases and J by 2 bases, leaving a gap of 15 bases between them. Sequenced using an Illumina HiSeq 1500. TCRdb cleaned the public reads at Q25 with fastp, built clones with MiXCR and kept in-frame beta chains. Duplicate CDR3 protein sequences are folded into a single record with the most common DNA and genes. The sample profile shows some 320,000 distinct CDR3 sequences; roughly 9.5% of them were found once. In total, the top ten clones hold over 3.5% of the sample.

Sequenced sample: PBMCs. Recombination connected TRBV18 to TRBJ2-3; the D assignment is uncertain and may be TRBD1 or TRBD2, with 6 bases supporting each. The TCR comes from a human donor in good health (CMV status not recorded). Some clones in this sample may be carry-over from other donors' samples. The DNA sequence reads TGTGCCAGCTCACCGGGGGGCCCACTCTCCACAGATACGCAGTATTTT. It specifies CASSPGGPLSTDTQYF.